This T cell receptor beta chain was sequenced for a study of OX40 agonist ivuxolimab in advanced cancers. V was clipped by 3 bases and J by 4 bases, with 10 bases between them. This CDR3 is 13 amino acids long. Per germline, CDR1 SGHRS and CDR2 YFSETQ. Sequencing used immunoSEQ multiplex PCR; TCRdb keeps in-frame clones, though not all of them. The table records tens of thousands of clones, 86% of them present only once. The V and J genes are TRBV5-1 and TRBJ2-5; D ambiguous. The specimen comprised CD4+ or CD8+ T cells sorted from blood, sampled in a trial of the OX40 agonist ivuxolimab. This receptor was obtained from an adult with an advanced solid tumor such as melanoma, head and neck, liver or kidney cancer. Here the CDR3 DNA reads TGCGCCAGCAGCTCCCAGACGTCAGAGACCCAGTACTTC. Protein product: CASSSQTSETQYF. Full variable domain (remainder filled in from reference TRBV5-1 and TRBJ2-5): KAGVTQTPRYLIKTRGQQVTLSCSPISGHRSVSWYQQTPGQGLQFLFEYFSETQRNKGNFPGRFSGRQFSNSRSEMNVSTLELGDSALYLCASSSQTSETQYFGPGTRLLVL.